Below, one TCR beta chain is given with its context. The same CDR3 can be traced to other DNA sequences in this sample. The data originate from a study of shared clonotypes between healthy human individuals. Division of CD4+ cells produced a CD45RA+ naive subset and a CD45RA-negative memory subset. V lost 0 bases and J lost 1, with 11 bases in between. The CDR3 spans 17 residues. CDR1 is SGDLS and CDR2 is YYNGEE in the germline V gene. Using immunoSEQ multiplex PCR, the repertoire was profiled, and TCRdb retains in-frame clones only, with some absent. Of 2 million to 2.5 million clones in the sample, more than 85% were seen once.

Sequencing input: naive CD4+ T cells from PBMCs. Regarding subset: CD45RA+ positively selected. The source is a man aged 18 to 29 in good health. Some clones in this sample may be carry-over from other donors' samples. The chain employs TRBV9 and TRBJ1-6, with no clear D. The CDR3 protein is CASSVGLGRSYNSPLHF. The CDR3 nucleotides read TGTGCCAGCAGCGTAGGCCTGGGAAGATCCTATAATTCACCCCTCCACTTT.